This paragraph reports one TCR beta chain. This sample was included in a study of blood T cell repertoires in COVID-19. As for the study in general: Sites in the United States, Italy and Spain provided acute and convalescent COVID-19 samples. In each case, the material was cDNA or gDNA derived from T cells, B-cell-depleted T cells, or PBMCs.

Germline V CDR1 and CDR2: SEHNR, FQNEAQ (reference sequence). The CDR3 runs to 18 residues. Trimming cost V 7 bases and J 4 bases; bases outside gene matches: 16. Per the authors' pipeline: Cell counts per sample came from amplifying reference gene primers. Generated by immunoSEQ multiplex PCR, the TCRdb table keeps only in-frame clones and is missing some. For V, J and clone size, that table is used; D and trimming come from the DNA. The table lists over 85,000 clones, about 90% of them singletons. The chain couples TRBV7-9 to TRBJ2-5; 12 bases are shared with TRBD2. This TCR was recovered from a human donor with acute or convalescent COVID-19. The donor label of this sample is uncertain. The sample comprised peripheral blood. CDR3 sequence: CASTHPRLAGDLVETQYF. The CDR3 DNA reads TGTGCCAGCACCCACCCCCGACTAGCGGGGGATCTGGTAGAGACCCAGTACTTC.